This entry lists 23 T cell receptor beta chains sequenced from one sample in a study of T-cell reconstitution after alpha-beta-depleted transplantation in children. Unique molecular identifiers were used to barcode this TCRbeta library. Using its own MiXCR run on the PCR reads, TCRdb lists one record per CDR3 protein. The sample has hundreds of thousands of distinct CDR3 sequences, 16% seen once; the top ten hold around two fifths. Here the sequenced sample was PBMCs, mostly from graft donor cells, taken 360 days after TCRalphabeta/CD19-depleted stem cell transplant. Source of these receptors: a male patient between 2 and 10 years old who had a stem cell transplant for acute lymphoblastic leukemia, so the T cells may come from the graft donor.

This clonotype is a singleton in its sample. The chain carries TRBV15 and TRBJ2-2; 8 nucleotides match TRBD1. The CDR3 length is 18 residues. The V segment lost 0 bases and the J segment 6 bases; nucleotides outside the gene matches: 12. Germline CDR1 reads LNHNV; CDR2 reads YYDKDF (reference sequence). CDR3 nucleotide sequence: TGTGCCACCAGCAGAGAGGGATTGACAGGGGTGGGATCCGGGGAGCTGTTTTTT. This codes for CATSREGLTGVGSGELFF. Drawing the rest from reference TRBV15 and TRBJ2-2, the complete variable domain is DAMVIQNPRYQVTQFGKPVTLSCSQTLNHNVMYWYQQKSSQAPKLLFHYYDKDFNNEADTPDNFQSRRPNTSFCFLDIRSPGLGDTAMYLCATSREGLTGVGSGELFFGEGSRLTVL.

The chain carries TRBV2 and TRBJ2-7, with TRBD1 matching 9 bases. The CDR3 is 15 residues long. The germline gives CDR1 SNHLY, CDR2 FYNNEI. The V and J ends lost 11 bases and 3 bases, in that order; junction bases with no gene match: 14. CDR3 nucleotide sequence: TGTGCCGGTGGGACAGGGCCTGCCGGGATCTACGAGCAGTACTTC. It encodes CAGGTGPAGIYEQYF.

The V and J genes are TRBV6-1 and TRBJ2-6; D might be TRBD1 (6 bases). This CDR3 is built from 19 residues. The germline CDR1 and CDR2 sequences are MNHNS and SASEGT. The V end was cut by 5 bases, the J end by 4 bases, with 24 bases between. The CDR3: CASSPTGKGSSGGANVLTF. The CDR3 DNA sequence: TGTGCCAGCAGTCCCACAGGGAAGGGTTCCTCTGGAGGGGCCAACGTCCTGACTTTC.

Only a few counts were recorded for this clonotype. J is TRBJ2-1 and V is TRBV18; D is perhaps TRBD1 (6 bases). The CDR3 loop spans 15 amino acids. V was trimmed by 1 base and J by 4 bases, leaving 11 bases between them. CDR1 is KGHSH, CDR2 LQKENI, per germline. The CDR3 DNA reads as TGTGCCAGCTCACCACAGGGGGTAGCGTACAATGAGCAGTTCTTC. As protein: CASSPQGVAYNEQFF.

The chain carries TRBV29-1 and TRBJ2-3, with a weak D call TRBD2 (5 bases). The CDR3 contains 13 residues. V lost 7 bases and J lost 4, with 15 bases in between. Germline V gives CDR1 SQVTM, CDR2 ANQGSEA. CDR3 region: CSAVEGGSDTQYF. The DNA of the CDR3 is TGCAGCGCCGTTGAGGGCGGGTCAGATACGCAGTATTTT.

This clonotype turned up a few times. The rearrangement links TRBV20-1 to TRBJ2-5; 9 nucleotides match TRBD1. Germline CDR1 is DFQATT and CDR2 is SNEGSKA (reference sequence). The CDR3 extends over 13 amino acids. The V segment lost 5 bases and the J segment 4 bases; nucleotides outside the gene matches: 5. The CDR3 nucleotides read TGCAGTGCTGGGGGGACAGGGAGAGAGACCCAGTACTTC. Translated, it gives CSAGGTGRETQYF.

This clonotype was found a few times. The chain joins TRBV30 to TRBJ1-1; D is unresolved. Per germline, CDR1 GTSNPN and CDR2 SVGIG (reference sequence). Trimming cost V 8 bases and J 0 bases, with 7 bases left between them. This CDR3 has 11 residues. The CDR3 spells CAGMMNTEAFF. CDR3 coding DNA: TGTGCCGGCATGATGAACACTGAAGCTTTCTTT.

This clonotype was observed a few times. This rearrangement joins TRBV10-2 to TRBJ1-1, with TRBD1 identical over 7 bases. After removal of 4 bases from V and 6 bases from J, the junction contained 8 bases not matched to a gene. The CDR3 contains 14 residues. In germline, CDR1 is WSHSY, CDR2 SAAADI. The CDR3 DNA reads TGCGCCAGCAGTGTGGGGACAGTCGGCGCTGAAGCTTTCTTT. Amino acids: CASSVGTVGAEAFF.

This clonotype has at least ten counts. V gene TRBV10-1 combines with J gene TRBJ2-1; 7 bases are shared with TRBD2. Looked up from germline, CDR1 is WNHNN and CDR2 is SYGVQD (reference sequence). The CDR3 totals 14 residues. V lost 5 bases to trimming and J lost 2 bases; unmatched junction nucleotides: 3. DNA for the CDR3: TGCGCCAGCAGTCGCAGCGGGACCTACAATGAGCAGTTCTTC. It yields the protein CASSRSGTYNEQFF.

This chain links TRBV11-1 with TRBJ2-1; TRBD2 agrees at 9 bases. The CDR3 is 18 residues long. Germline V lookup: CDR1 SGHAT, CDR2 FQDESV (reference sequence). V was pared by 2 bases and J by 0 bases, with 8 bases of the junction left unmatched. In nucleotides, the CDR3 is TGTGCCAGCAGCTTACCGGTAGCGGGAGCCGGCTCCTACAATGAGCAGTTCTTC. Translating it yields CASSLPVAGAGSYNEQFF.

The rearrangement uses TRBV27 and TRBJ2-7; 12 nucleotides match TRBD2. The junction had 8 bases not matched to a gene; V was cut back by 5 bases and J by 6 bases. Looked up from germline, CDR1 is MNHEY and CDR2 is SMNVEV (reference sequence). This CDR3 comprises 15 residues. CDR3 amino acids: CASSPRLAGVVEQYF. CDR3 nucleotides: TGTGCCAGCAGTCCTAGACTAGCGGGAGTTGTCGAGCAGTACTTC.

This clonotype was detected only a few times. The chain combines TRBV7-2 with TRBJ1-4, with unresolved D. In germline, CDR1 is SGHTA, CDR2 FQGNSA. The CDR3 covers 13 residues. V lost 5 bases and J lost 5, with 9 bases in between. The CDR3 nucleotides read TGTGCCAGCAGCCACGATCCAAATGAAAAACTGTTTTTT. The encoded protein is CASSHDPNEKLFF.

This clonotype was found a few times. V gene TRBV7-9 combines with J gene TRBJ2-5; D not certain. CDR1 SEHNR and CDR2 FQNEAQ come from the germline V gene (reference sequence). V dropped 3 bases and J dropped 5 bases, with 7 bases sitting between them. The CDR3 covers 12 residues. The CDR3 sequence is CASSFGLETQYF. The CDR3 DNA reads TGTGCCAGCAGCTTCGGTTTGGAGACCCAGTACTTC.

This clonotype was found many times. This chain links TRBV12-3 or TRBV12-4 with TRBJ2-7, with D possibly TRBD1 on 6 matching bases. The CDR3 spans 13 residues. V lost 3 bases, J lost 4 bases, and 10 bases lay in between. For the CDR3, the DNA is TGTGCCAGCAGTTTCCCGGGACAATACGAGCAGTACTTC. Residues: CASSFPGQYEQYF.

In its sample, this clonotype was seen many times. The chain couples TRBV5-5 to TRBJ2-5, with D possibly being TRBD1 (5 bases). V lost 5 bases to trimming and J lost 3 bases, with 14 bases between them. The CDR3 sequence is 14 residues long. Germline V lookup: CDR1 SGHKS, CDR2 YYEKEE (reference sequence). DNA for the CDR3: TGTGCCAGCAGAGCTTGGCAGGGTAAAGAGACCCAGTACTTC. Protein product: CASRAWQGKETQYF.

This clonotype was picked up a small number of times. In nucleotides, the CDR3 is TGCGCCAGCAGCCAAAATCCCCCAGGACAGGCCTCTCACGAGCAGTACTTC. Protein: CASSQNPPGQASHEQYF. The chain combines TRBV4-3 with TRBJ2-7, with 7 positions matching TRBD1. Germline V gene data show CDR1 as LGHNA and CDR2 as YSLEER. This CDR3 is 17 amino acids long. V shed 2 bases, J shed 5 bases, and the junction held 15 bases outside the gene matches.

The chain carries TRBV24-1 and TRBJ1-5, with D perhaps matching TRBD1 (5 bases). Germline CDR1 and CDR2: KGHDR and SFDVKD. This CDR3 is built from 14 residues. Trimming cost V 4 bases and J 6 bases, with 12 bases left between them. CDR3 nucleotide sequence: TGTGCCACCAGTGACCGCTCCGGGGGTCAGCCCCAGCATTTT. Encoded protein: CATSDRSGGQPQHF.

V is TRBV20-1 and J is TRBJ2-5; D is ambiguous. The germline CDR1 and CDR2 sequences are DFQATT and SNEGSKA (reference sequence). The CDR3 consists of 14 residues. Trimming shortened V by 0 bases and J by 0 bases, and 8 bases separated the two germline ends. The CDR3 DNA sequence: TGCAGTGCTAGAGATGGACGGAACCAAGAGACCCAGTACTTC. Its translation is CSARDGRNQETQYF.

A few counts support this clonotype. The V call is TRBV14, the J call TRBJ2-3, with D possibly matching TRBD1 (6 bases). The length of the CDR3 is 15 residues. V lost 2 bases, J lost 1 base, and 10 bases lay in between. The germline CDR1 and CDR2 sequences are SGHDN and FVKESK. CDR3 protein: CASSQLTGRTDTQYF. DNA for the CDR3: TGTGCCAGCAGCCAACTAACAGGGCGCACAGATACGCAGTATTTT.

This clonotype came up many times. At one end the junction does not follow the germline gene, possibly because of a read error. J is TRBJ2-5 and V is TRBV7-7; 9 bases match TRBD1. In germline, CDR1 is SSHAT, CDR2 FNYEAQ (reference sequence). The CDR3 runs to 15 residues. The CDR3 spells CASSLARTGEETQYF. The CDR3 nucleotides are TGTGCTAGCAGCTTAGCCAGGACAGGGGAGGAGACCCAGTACTTC.

This clonotype has ten or more counts. The chain employs TRBV12-3 or TRBV12-4 and TRBJ2-7; maybe TRBD2 (5 bases). Trimming shortened V by 5 bases and J by 2 bases, and 13 bases separated the two germline ends. The CDR3 contains 14 residues. The CDR3 coding sequence is TGTGCCAGCAGTCGGGGTATTGCCACCTACGAGCAGTACTTC. Translation: CASSRGIATYEQYF.

This clonotype was picked up many times. This chain links TRBV4-2 with TRBJ2-7; D ambiguous. Germline values: CDR1 LGHNA, CDR2 YNFKEQ. The CDR3 covers 14 residues. V was shortened by 1 base and J by 4 bases, with 11 bases between the two germline ends. CDR3 coding DNA: TGTGCCAGCAGCCAAGCCCCTAGTTCATACGAGCAGTACTTC. Translation: CASSQAPSSYEQYF.

This clonotype came up a few times. This CDR3 is CSARDRVGLNEQFF. CDR3 sequence (DNA): TGCAGTGCTAGAGATCGGGTGGGACTCAATGAGCAGTTCTTC. The chain couples TRBV20-1 to TRBJ2-1, with a possible D match to TRBD2 (6 bases). Deletions cut 0 bases from V and 6 bases from J, with 12 bases between. Looked up from germline, CDR1 is DFQATT and CDR2 is SNEGSKA (reference sequence). The CDR3 contains 14 residues.